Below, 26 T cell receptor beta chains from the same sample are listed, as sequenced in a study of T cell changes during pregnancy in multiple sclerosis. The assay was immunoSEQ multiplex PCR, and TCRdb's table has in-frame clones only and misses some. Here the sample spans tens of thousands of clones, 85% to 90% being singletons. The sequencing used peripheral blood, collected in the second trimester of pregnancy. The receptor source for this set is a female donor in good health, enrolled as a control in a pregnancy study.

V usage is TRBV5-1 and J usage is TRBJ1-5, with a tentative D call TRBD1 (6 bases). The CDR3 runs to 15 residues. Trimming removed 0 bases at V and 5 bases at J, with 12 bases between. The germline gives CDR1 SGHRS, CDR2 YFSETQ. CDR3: CASSLEGTGHQPQHF. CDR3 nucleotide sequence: TGCGCCAGCAGCTTGGAGGGAACAGGGCATCAGCCCCAGCATTTT.

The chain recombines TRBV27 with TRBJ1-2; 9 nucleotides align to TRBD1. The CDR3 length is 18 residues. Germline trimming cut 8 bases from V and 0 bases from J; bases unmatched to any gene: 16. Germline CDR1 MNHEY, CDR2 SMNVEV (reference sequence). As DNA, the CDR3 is TGTGCCAGCGGTGTCCCGGGACAGGGTGGGTGGCCTAACTATGGCTACACCTTC. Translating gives CASGVPGQGGWPNYGYTF.

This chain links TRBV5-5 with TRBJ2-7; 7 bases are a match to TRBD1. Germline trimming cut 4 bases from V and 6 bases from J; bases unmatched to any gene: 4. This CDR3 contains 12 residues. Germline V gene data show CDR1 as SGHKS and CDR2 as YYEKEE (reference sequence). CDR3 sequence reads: CASSPWTGEQYF. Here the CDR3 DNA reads TGTGCCAGCAGCCCTTGGACAGGCGAGCAGTACTTC.

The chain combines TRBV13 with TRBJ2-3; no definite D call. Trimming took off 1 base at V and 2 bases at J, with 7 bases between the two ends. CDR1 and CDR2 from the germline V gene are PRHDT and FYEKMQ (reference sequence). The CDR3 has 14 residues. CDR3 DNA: TGTGCCAGCAGCTTAGAGCTTAACACAGATACGCAGTATTTT. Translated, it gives CASSLELNTDTQYF.

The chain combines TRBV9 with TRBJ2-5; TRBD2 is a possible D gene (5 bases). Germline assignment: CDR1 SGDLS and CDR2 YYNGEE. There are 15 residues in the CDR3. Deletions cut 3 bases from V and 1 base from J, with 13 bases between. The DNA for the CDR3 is TGTGCCAGCAGCGCAGCGGAGCGTTTCCAAGAGACCCAGTACTTC. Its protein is CASSAAERFQETQYF.

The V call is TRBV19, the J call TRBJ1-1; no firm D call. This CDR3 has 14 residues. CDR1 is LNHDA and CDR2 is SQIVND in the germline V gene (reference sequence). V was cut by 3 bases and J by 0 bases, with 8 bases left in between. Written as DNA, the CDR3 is TGTGCCAGTAGTATCGGGATAATGAACACTGAAGCTTTCTTT. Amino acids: CASSIGIMNTEAFF. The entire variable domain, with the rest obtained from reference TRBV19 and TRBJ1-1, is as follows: DGGITQSPKYLFRKEGQNVTLSCEQNLNHDAMYWYRQDPGQGLRLIYYSQIVNDFQKGDIAEGYSVSREKKESFPLTVTSAQKNPTAFYLCASSIGIMNTEAFFGQGTRLTVV.

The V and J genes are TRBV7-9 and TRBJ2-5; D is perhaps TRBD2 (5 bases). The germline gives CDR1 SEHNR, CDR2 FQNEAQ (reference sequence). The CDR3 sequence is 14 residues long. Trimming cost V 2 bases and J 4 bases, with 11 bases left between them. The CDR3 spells CASSLRREGETQYF. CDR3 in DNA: TGTGCCAGCAGCTTACGACGGGAAGGAGAGACCCAGTACTTC.

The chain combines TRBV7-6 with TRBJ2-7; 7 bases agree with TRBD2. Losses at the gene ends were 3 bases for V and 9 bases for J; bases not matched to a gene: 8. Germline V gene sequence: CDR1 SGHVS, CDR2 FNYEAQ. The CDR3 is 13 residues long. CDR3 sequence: CASSLGGWDGQYF. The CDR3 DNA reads TGTGCCAGCAGCTTGGGAGGGTGGGACGGGCAGTACTTC.

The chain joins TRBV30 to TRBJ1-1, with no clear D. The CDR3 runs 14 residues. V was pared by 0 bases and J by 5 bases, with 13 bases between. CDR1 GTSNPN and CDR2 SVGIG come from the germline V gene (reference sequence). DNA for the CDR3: TGTGCCTGGAGTGTATCGAGAGGCGCGACTGAAGCTTTCTTT. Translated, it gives CAWSVSRGATEAFF.

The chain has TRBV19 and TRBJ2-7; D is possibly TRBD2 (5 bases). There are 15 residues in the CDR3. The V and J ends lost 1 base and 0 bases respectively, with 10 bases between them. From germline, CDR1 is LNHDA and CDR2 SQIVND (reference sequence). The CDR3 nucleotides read TGTGCCAGTAGTATAGCCGTCGGGGACTCCTACGAGCAGTACTTC. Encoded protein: CASSIAVGDSYEQYF.

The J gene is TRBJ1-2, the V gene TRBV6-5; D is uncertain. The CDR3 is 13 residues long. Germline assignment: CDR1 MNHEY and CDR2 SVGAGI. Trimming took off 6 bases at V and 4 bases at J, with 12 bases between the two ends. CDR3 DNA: TGTGCCAGCAGCCTTGGTTGGGCCTATGGCTACACCTTC. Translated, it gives CASSLGWAYGYTF.

CDR3 sequence (DNA): TGTGCCAGCAGCTTAGATGGGGCGGGATCAAACTATGGCTACACCTTC. Protein: CASSLDGAGSNYGYTF. The chain links TRBV11-3 to TRBJ1-2; TRBD1 might be the D (5 bases). This CDR3 is built from 16 residues. Germline V lookup: CDR1 SGHNT, CDR2 YENEEA. V lost 0 bases and J 2 bases, leaving 13 bases between the germline ends.

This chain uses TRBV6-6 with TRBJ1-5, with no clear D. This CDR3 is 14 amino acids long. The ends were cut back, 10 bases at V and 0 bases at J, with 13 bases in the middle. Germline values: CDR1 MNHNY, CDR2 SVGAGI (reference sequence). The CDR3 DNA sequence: TGTGCCACTCAATCAGGTAGTAGCAATCAGCCCCAGCATTTT. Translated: CATQSGSSNQPQHF.

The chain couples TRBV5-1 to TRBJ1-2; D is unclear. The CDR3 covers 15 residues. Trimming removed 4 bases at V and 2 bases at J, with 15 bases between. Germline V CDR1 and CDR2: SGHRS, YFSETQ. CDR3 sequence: CASSPARAENYGYTF. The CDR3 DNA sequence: TGCGCCAGCAGCCCGGCCAGAGCGGAGAACTATGGCTACACCTTC. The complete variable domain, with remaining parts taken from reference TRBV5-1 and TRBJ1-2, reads KAGVTQTPRYLIKTRGQQVTLSCSPISGHRSVSWYQQTPGQGLQFLFEYFSETQRNKGNFPGRFSGRQFSNSRSEMNVSTLELGDSALYLCASSPARAENYGYTFGSGTRLTVV.

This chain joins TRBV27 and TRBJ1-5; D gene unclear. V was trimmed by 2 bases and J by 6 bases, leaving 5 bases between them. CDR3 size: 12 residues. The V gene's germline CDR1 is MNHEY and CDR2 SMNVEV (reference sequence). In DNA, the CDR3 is TGTGCCAGCAGTTTAGACACTCAGCCCCAGCATTTT. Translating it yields CASSLDTQPQHF.

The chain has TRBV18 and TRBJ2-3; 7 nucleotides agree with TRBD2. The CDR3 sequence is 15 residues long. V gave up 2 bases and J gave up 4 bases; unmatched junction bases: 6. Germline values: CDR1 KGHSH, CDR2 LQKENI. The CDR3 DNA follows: TGTGCCAGCTCACCAGGAACTAGCGAAGCAGATACGCAGTATTTT. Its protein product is CASSPGTSEADTQYF.

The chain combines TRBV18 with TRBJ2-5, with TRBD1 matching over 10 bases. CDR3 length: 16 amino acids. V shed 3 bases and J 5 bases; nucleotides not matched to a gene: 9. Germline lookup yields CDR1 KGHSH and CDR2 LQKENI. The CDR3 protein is CASSPQGQGVGETQYF. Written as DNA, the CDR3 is TGTGCCAGCTCACCTCAAGGACAGGGGGTCGGGGAGACCCAGTACTTC. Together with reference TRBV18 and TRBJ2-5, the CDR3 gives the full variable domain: NAGVMQNPRHLVRRRGQEARLRCSPMKGHSHVYWYRQLPEEGLKFMVYLQKENIIDESGMPKERFSAEFPKEGPSILRIQQVVRGDSAAYFCASSPQGQGVGETQYFGPGTRLLVL.

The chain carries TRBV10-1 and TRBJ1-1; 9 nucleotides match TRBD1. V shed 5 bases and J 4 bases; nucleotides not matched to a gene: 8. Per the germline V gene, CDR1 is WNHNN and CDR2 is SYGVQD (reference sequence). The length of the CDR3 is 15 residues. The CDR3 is CASSPGQGSFTEAFF. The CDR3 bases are TGCGCCAGCAGTCCGGGACAGGGTAGTTTCACTGAAGCTTTCTTT.

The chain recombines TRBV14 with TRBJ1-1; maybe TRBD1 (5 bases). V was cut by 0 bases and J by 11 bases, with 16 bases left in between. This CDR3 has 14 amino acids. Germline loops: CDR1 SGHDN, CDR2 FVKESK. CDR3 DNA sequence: TGTGCCAGCAGCCAAGACCTCTCCAGGGCAGCCGCTTTCTTT. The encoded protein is CASSQDLSRAAAFF.

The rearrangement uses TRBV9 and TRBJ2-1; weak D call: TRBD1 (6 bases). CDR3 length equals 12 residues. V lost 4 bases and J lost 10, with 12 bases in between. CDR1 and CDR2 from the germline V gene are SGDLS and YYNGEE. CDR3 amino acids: CASSPGAREQFF. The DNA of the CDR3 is TGTGCCAGCAGCCCAGGGGCGCGGGAGCAGTTCTTC.

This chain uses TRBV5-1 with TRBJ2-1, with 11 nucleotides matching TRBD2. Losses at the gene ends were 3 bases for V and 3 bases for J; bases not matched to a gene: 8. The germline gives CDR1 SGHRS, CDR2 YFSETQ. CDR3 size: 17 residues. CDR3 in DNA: TGCGCCAGCAGCTACCGGGGACTAGCGGAGGGCTACAATGAGCAGTTCTTC. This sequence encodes CASSYRGLAEGYNEQFF.

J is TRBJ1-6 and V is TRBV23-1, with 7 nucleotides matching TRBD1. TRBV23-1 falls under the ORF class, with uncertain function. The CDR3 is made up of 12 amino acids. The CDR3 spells CDQQGLNSPLHF. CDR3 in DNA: TGCGACCAACAGGGGCTTAATTCACCCCTCCACTTT.

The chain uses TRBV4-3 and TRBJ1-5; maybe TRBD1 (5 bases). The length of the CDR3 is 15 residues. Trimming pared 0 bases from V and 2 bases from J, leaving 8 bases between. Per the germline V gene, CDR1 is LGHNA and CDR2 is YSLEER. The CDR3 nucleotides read TGCGCCAGCAGCCAAGAGGGAGGGGGCAATCAGCCCCAGCATTTT. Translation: CASSQEGGGNQPQHF.

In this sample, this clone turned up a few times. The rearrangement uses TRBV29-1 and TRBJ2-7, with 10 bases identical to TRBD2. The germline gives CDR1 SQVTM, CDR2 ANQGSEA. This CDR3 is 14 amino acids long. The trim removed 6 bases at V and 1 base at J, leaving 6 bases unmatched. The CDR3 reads CSVGGLAYSYEQYF. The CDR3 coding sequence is TGCAGCGTGGGGGGACTAGCGTATTCCTACGAGCAGTACTTC.

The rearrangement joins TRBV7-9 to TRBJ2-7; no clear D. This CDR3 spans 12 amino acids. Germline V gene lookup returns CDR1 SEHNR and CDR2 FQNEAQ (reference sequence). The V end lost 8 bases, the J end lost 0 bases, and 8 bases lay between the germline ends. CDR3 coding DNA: TGTGCCAGCCGAACAGACTCCTACGAGCAGTACTTC. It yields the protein CASRTDSYEQYF.

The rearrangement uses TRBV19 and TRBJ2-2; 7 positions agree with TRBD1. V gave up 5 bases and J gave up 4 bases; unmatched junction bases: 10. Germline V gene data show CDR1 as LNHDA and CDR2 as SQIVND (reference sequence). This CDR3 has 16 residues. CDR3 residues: CASSRDDRDLTGELFF. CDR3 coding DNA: TGTGCCAGTAGTCGGGATGACAGGGACCTCACCGGGGAGCTGTTTTTT.